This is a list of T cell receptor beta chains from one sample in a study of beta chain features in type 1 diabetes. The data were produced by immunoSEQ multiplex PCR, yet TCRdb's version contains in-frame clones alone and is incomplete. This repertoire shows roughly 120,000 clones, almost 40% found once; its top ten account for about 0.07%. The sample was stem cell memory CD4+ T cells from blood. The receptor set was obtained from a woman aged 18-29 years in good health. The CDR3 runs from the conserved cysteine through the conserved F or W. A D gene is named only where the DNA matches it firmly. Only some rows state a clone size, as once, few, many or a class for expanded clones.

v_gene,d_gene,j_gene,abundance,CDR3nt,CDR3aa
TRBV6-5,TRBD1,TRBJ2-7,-,TGTGCCAGCAGTCTCCGACAGGGGAGATCCTACGAGCAGTACTTC,CASSLRQGRSYEQYF
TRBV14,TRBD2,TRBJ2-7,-,TGTGCCAGCAGCCAAGGACTAGCGGAGATAAGCTCCTACGAGCAGTACTTC,CASSQGLAEISSYEQYF
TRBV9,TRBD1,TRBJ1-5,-,TGTGCCAGCAGCTCGGACGCGGGACAGGGAAATCAGCCCCAGCATTTT,CASSSDAGQGNQPQHF
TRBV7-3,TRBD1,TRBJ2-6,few,TGTGCCAGCAGCTTAAGGACAGGTGCTTCTGGGGCCAACGTCCTGACTTTC,CASSLRTGASGANVLTF
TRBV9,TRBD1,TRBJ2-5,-,TGTGCCAGCAGCGCACAGGGGGCGGGGGAGACCCAGTACTTC,CASSAQGAGETQYF
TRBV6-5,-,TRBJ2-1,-,TGTGCCAGCAGTTACATGGGACTCCACAATGAGCAGTTCTTC,CASSYMGLHNEQFF
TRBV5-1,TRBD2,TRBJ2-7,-,TGCGCCAGCAGCCCGGGACTAGCGGGACCTTACGAGCAGTACTTC,CASSPGLAGPYEQYF
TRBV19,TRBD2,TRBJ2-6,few,TGTGCCAGTAGCCGGACTAGCCGTGGGGCCAACGTCCTGACTTTC,CASSRTSRGANVLTF
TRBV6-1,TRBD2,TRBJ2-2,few,TGTGCCAGCAGTGAATGGACTAGCGGGAGTACGAACACCGGGGAGCTGTTTTTT,CASSEWTSGSTNTGELFF
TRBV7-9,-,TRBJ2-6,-,TGTGCCAGCCCTTTCCTCCGGGCCAACGTCCTGACTTTC,CASPFLRANVLTF
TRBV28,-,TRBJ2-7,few,TGTGCCAGCCAGACAGCCTACGAGCAGTACTTC,CASQTAYEQYF
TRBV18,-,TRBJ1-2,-,TGTGCCAGCTCACCGCGTGCGGCGTCGCAAGGCTACACCTTC,CASSPRAASQGYTF
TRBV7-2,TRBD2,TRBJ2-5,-,TGTGCCAGCAGCTTTCAGAGTCTAGCGGGAGTCGGAGAGACCCAGTACTTC,CASSFQSLAGVGETQYF
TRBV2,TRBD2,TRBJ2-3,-,TGTGCCAGCAGTGCGATGACTAGCTGGGGCACAGATACGCAGTATTTT,CASSAMTSWGTDTQYF
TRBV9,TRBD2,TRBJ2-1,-,TGTGCCAGCAGCGTAGTCGGGAGGACCTACAATGAGCAGTTCTTC,CASSVVGRTYNEQFF
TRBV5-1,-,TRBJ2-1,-,TGCGCCAGCAGCCAAGGACTACTCCTCAATGAGCAGTTCTTC,CASSQGLLLNEQFF
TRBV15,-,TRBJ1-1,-,TGTGCCACCAGCATCAGGGTTCGGAACACTGAAGCTTTCTTT,CATSIRVRNTEAFF
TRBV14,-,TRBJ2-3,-,TGTGCCAGCAGCTCCACGGCGGAGGGTGGAACGCAGTATTTT,CASSSTAEGGTQYF
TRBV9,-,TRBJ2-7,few,TGTGCCAGCAGCGTAGCTGCCAGGGCTTCCTACGAGCAGTACTTC,CASSVAARASYEQYF
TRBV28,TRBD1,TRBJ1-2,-,TGTGCCAGCAGCCACCCCCTGACAGGGAATAACTATGGCTACACCTTC,CASSHPLTGNNYGYTF
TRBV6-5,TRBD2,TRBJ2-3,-,TGTGCCAGCAGTTACTCTAGCGGGAGCAGGGCAGATACGCAGTATTTT,CASSYSSGSRADTQYF
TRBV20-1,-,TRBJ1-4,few,TGCAGTGCTAGGCCCTCCGGTGTGCCGGTTTTT,CSARPSGVPVF
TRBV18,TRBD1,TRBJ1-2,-,TGTGCCAGCTCAGCCGGGACAGGGGCCCTCTACACCTTC,CASSAGTGALYTF
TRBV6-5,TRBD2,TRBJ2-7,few,TGTGCCAGCAGTGGACTAGCGGGAAACTACGAGCAGTACTTC,CASSGLAGNYEQYF
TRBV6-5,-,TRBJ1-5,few,TGTGCCAGCAGTACAGGGCATCAGCCCCAGCATTTT,CASSTGHQPQHF
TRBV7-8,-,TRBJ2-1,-,TGTGCCAGCAGCCCAAGACTATCCTACAATGAGCAGTTCTTC,CASSPRLSYNEQFF
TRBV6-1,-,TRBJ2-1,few,TGTGCCAGCAGTGTCGCAACGAGCTCCTACAATGAGCAGTTCTTC,CASSVATSSYNEQFF
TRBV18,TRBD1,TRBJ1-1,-,TGTGCCAGCTCACCATCGGGGGACAGGAGCACTGAAGCTTTCTTT,CASSPSGDRSTEAFF
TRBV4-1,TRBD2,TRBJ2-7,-,TGCGCCAGCAGCCAAGATCGATTAGGGCTAGCGGGAGGTCCACTCTACGAGCAGTACTTC,CASSQDRLGLAGGPLYEQYF
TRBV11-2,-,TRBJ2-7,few,TGTGCCAGCAGCTTAGCAGCGGGCCCTGCCTACGAGCAGTACTTC,CASSLAAGPAYEQYF
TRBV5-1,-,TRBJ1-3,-,TGCGCCAGCAGCCCCGCGGTCTCTGGAAACACCATATATTTT,CASSPAVSGNTIYF
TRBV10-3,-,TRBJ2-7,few,TGTGCCATCAGTCAGAGCCGGAGTTCCTACGAGCAGTACTTC,CAISQSRSSYEQYF
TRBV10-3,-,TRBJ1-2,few,TGTGCCATCAGTGGTCGGGGAGGGGATGGCTACACCTTC,CAISGRGGDGYTF
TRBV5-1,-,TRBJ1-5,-,TGCGCCAGCAGTCTGGAGGGGTATCAGCCCCAGCATTTT,CASSLEGYQPQHF